The 5 T cell receptor beta chains in this list originate from one sample, sequenced in a study of blood T cell repertoires in COVID-19. Profiling relied on immunoSEQ multiplex PCR, and the TCRdb table lists in-frame clones only, not all of them. The repertoire consists of tens of thousands of clones, with approximately 87% occurring once and the leading ten covering 24%. Sequencing input: peripheral blood. The receptors were sampled from a human donor with active COVID-19. The donor label of this sample is uncertain.

This clone was seen a single time. The chain links TRBV7-6 to TRBJ2-1; 14 nucleotides align to TRBD2. There are 19 residues in the CDR3. V gave up 3 bases and J gave up 9 bases; unmatched junction bases: 16. The germline V gene has CDR1 SGHVS and CDR2 FNYEAQ. The CDR3 sequence is CASSLGGRLGLAGVSEQFF. CDR3 nucleotides: TGTGCCAGCAGCTTGGGGGGTCGTCTGGGACTAGCGGGAGTGAGTGAGCAGTTCTTC.

The chain employs TRBV7-2 and TRBJ1-1, with D hard to call. The CDR3 consists of 17 residues. Per the germline V gene, CDR1 is SGHTA and CDR2 is FQGNSA. Trimming removed 1 base at V and 0 bases at J, with 15 bases between. The CDR3 spells CASSLDVLTPVNTEAFF. DNA for the CDR3: TGTGCCAGCAGCTTAGATGTGTTAACCCCGGTGAACACTGAAGCTTTCTTT.

The V call is TRBV27, the J call TRBJ1-2; D uncertain. V lost 4 bases and J lost 1, with 7 bases in between. The CDR3 has 13 amino acids. Germline lookup yields CDR1 MNHEY and CDR2 SMNVEV (reference sequence). In nucleotides, the CDR3 is TGTGCCAGCAGTTCTGCAGATAACTATGGCTACACCTTC. Its protein is CASSSADNYGYTF.

This chain links TRBV10-3 with TRBJ1-1; D not certain. Germline-derived CDR1 and CDR2 are ENHRY and SYGVKD. V gave up 2 bases and J gave up 1 base, with 5 bases separating them. The CDR3 is made up of 13 amino acids. The CDR3 DNA is TGTGCCATCAGTGAGGCAGGGAACACTGAAGCTTTCTTT. Its protein is CAISEAGNTEAFF.

The count of this clone is one. The chain links TRBV4-1 to TRBJ2-5, with 11 bases fitting TRBD2. The CDR3 runs to 17 residues. Germline trimming cut 3 bases from V and 1 base from J; bases unmatched to any gene: 7. The germline CDR1 and CDR2 sequences are MGHRA and YSYEKL. The CDR3 nucleotides read TGCGCCAGCAGCCAGCCAGGGGGACTAGCGGTCCAAGAGACCCAGTACTTC. This encodes CASSQPGGLAVQETQYF.